Shown below are 24 T cell receptor beta chains from a single sample sequenced in a study of blood T cells in healthy people across ages. For the second PCR, which ran for roughly 7 to 11 cycles, a sample-barcoded 5' primer and a J-beta primer mix were used. Each CDR3 protein is one row after TCRdb ran MiXCR on the 5' RACE reads. The repertoire holds almost 800,000 distinct CDR3 sequences, with 55% to 75% as singletons. Sample: blood. The receptors shown here come from a man under 40 in good health.

The chain uses TRBV25-1 and TRBJ2-1; 10 bases fit TRBD2. Per germline, CDR1 MGHDK and CDR2 SYGVNS. The trim removed 5 bases at V and 4 bases at J, leaving 8 bases unmatched. The CDR3 is 16 residues long. CDR3 DNA: TGTGCCAGCAGTCAGCTCTCTAGCGGGGGTTACAATGAGCAGTTCTTC. Amino acid sequence: CASSQLSSGGYNEQFF. Full variable domain (outside the CDR3, taken from reference TRBV25-1 and TRBJ2-1): EADIYQTPRYLVIGTGKKITLECSQTMGHDKMYWYQQDPGMELHLIHYSYGVNSTEKGDLSSESTVSRIRTEHFPLTLESARPSHTSQYLCASSQLSSGGYNEQFFGPGTRLTVL.

CDR3 loop: CASSWDVAGGPRNEQFF. The CDR3 DNA reads TGCGCCAGCAGCTGGGATGTAGCGGGAGGGCCACGCAATGAGCAGTTCTTC. V and J are TRBV5-1 and TRBJ2-1, with 11 nucleotides matching TRBD2. V lost 3 bases and J lost 6; bases outside the gene matches: 11. The CDR3 sequence is 17 residues long. Germline CDR1 reads SGHRS; CDR2 reads YFSETQ.

This clonotype was picked up one time. V is TRBV12-3 or TRBV12-4 and J is TRBJ1-2, with TRBD1 matching 7 bases. The CDR3 consists of 11 residues. V lost 6 bases to trimming and J lost 8 bases; unmatched junction nucleotides: 3. This CDR3 is CASRQGNGYTF. The CDR3 nucleotides are TGTGCCAGCAGACAGGGGAACGGCTACACCTTC.

The chain recombines TRBV10-3 with TRBJ2-7; 7 bases are a match to TRBD1. This CDR3 spans 15 amino acids. V was clipped by 6 bases and J by 5 bases; unmatched bases: 13. CDR1 is ENHRY, CDR2 SYGVKD, per germline. The CDR3 region has the DNA TGTGCCATCAGGGTCCCTAGGGACAGATGGCACGAGCAGTACTTC. It codes for CAIRVPRDRWHEQYF.

The J gene is TRBJ1-1, the V gene TRBV20-1; maybe TRBD1 (5 bases). The CDR3 loop spans 11 amino acids. V lost 6 bases, J lost 3 bases, and 8 bases lay in between. The germline V gene has CDR1 DFQATT and CDR2 SNEGSKA (reference sequence). The CDR3 sequence is CSAPTDTEAFF. The CDR3, as DNA: TGCAGTGCGCCGACAGACACTGAAGCTTTCTTT.

This clonotype was detected a few times. The J gene is TRBJ2-3, the V gene TRBV20-1; perhaps D is TRBD1 or TRBD2 (5 bases each). The length of the CDR3 is 14 residues. V gave up 0 bases and J gave up 6 bases, with 13 bases separating them. In germline, CDR1 is DFQATT, CDR2 SNEGSKA (reference sequence). DNA for the CDR3: TGCAGTGCTAGAGAACAGGCTCGGAGGGATACGCAGTATTTT. Amino acid sequence: CSAREQARRDTQYF.

The rearrangement joins TRBV6-1 to TRBJ2-3; D is uncertain. V was cut by 6 bases and J by 6 bases, with 13 bases left in between. This CDR3 contains 13 residues. Looked up from germline, CDR1 is MNHNS and CDR2 is SASEGT. CDR3 loop: CASRGPKADTQYF. CDR3 DNA sequence: TGTGCCAGCAGAGGACCCAAGGCGGATACGCAGTATTTT.

The V call is TRBV25-1, the J call TRBJ2-5; D gene ambiguous. The CDR3 is 14 residues long. Trimming removed 2 bases at V and 5 bases at J, with 12 bases between. Germline CDR1 and CDR2: MGHDK and SYGVNS. The CDR3 spells CASSEPLPRETQYF. In nucleotides, the CDR3 is TGTGCCAGCAGTGAACCACTCCCTAGGGAGACCCAGTACTTC.

The rearrangement uses TRBV13 and TRBJ2-5; TRBD1 aligns across 10 bases. Trimming removed 8 bases from V and 5 bases from J; junction bases left unmatched: 8. CDR1 and CDR2 (germline): PRHDT, FYEKMQ (reference sequence). There are 14 residues in the CDR3. CDR3 sequence: CASGVTGGEETQYF. As DNA, the CDR3 is TGTGCCAGCGGAGTGACAGGGGGCGAGGAGACCCAGTACTTC.

This chain joins TRBV28 and TRBJ1-2, with 7 bases aligning to TRBD1. The germline CDR1 and CDR2 sequences are MDHEN and SYDVKM. This CDR3 has 15 amino acids. The V segment lost 3 bases and the J segment 8 bases; nucleotides outside the gene matches: 12. The CDR3 sequence: CASSFPQGVKGGYTF. The CDR3 nucleotides read TGTGCCAGCAGTTTTCCGCAGGGGGTAAAGGGGGGCTACACCTTC.

The chain is built from TRBV12-3 or TRBV12-4 and TRBJ2-5; D possibly corresponds to TRBD2 (5 bases). Matching the DNA end better, TRBJ2-7 makes the J call doubtful. This CDR3 is 14 amino acids long. The CDR3 bases are TGTGCCAGCAGTGTAGAGGGTAGGCTCTACGAGCAGTACTTC. This encodes CASSVEGRLYEQYF.

The chain recombines TRBV20-1 with TRBJ2-7; D not certain. This CDR3 is 12 amino acids long. CDR1 is DFQATT and CDR2 is SNEGSKA in the germline V gene (reference sequence). The CDR3 region is CTLGPNSYEQYF. The CDR3 region has the DNA TGCACTCTGGGTCCCAACTCCTACGAGCAGTACTTC.

V and J are TRBV20-1 and TRBJ2-3, with 9 bases matching TRBD2. J gave up 7 bases and V 0 bases, and 8 bases lay outside the gene matches. CDR3 size: 15 residues. Germline assignment: CDR1 DFQATT and CDR2 SNEGSKA (reference sequence). CDR3 amino acids: CSARDGGGASNTQYF. CDR3 in DNA: TGCAGTGCTAGAGACGGCGGGGGGGCATCAAATACGCAGTATTTT.

The rearrangement uses TRBV28 and TRBJ1-2; 9 bases fit TRBD1. Germline V gene lookup returns CDR1 MDHEN and CDR2 SYDVKM. Unmatched junction bases numbered 5, after V lost 5 bases and J lost 1 base. CDR3 length: 15 residues. The CDR3 here is CASSQGGQGNYGYTF. CDR3 DNA sequence: TGTGCCAGCAGTCAAGGGGGACAGGGTAACTATGGCTACACCTTC.

The chain couples TRBV12-3 or TRBV12-4 to TRBJ2-7; 7 bases are a match to TRBD2. V shed 2 bases, J shed 6 bases, and the junction held 4 bases outside the gene matches. The CDR3 consists of 13 residues. The CDR3 region has the DNA TGTGCCAGCAGTTTATCGGGGGGTCGCGAGCAGTACTTC. It codes for CASSLSGGREQYF.

The rearrangement links TRBV4-1 to TRBJ2-1; TRBD2 agrees at 8 bases. Germline-derived CDR1 and CDR2 are MGHRA and YSYEKL. The CDR3 has 14 residues. V gave up 3 bases and J gave up 8 bases; unmatched junction bases: 6. CDR3 nucleotide sequence: TGCGCCAGCAGCCAGGAAGGGACTAGGGATGAGCAGTTCTTC. Translation gives CASSQEGTRDEQFF.

J is TRBJ1-2 and V is TRBV11-1; weak D call: TRBD1 (5 bases). Trimming removed 4 bases at V and 7 bases at J, with 13 bases between. CDR1 SGHAT and CDR2 FQDESV come from the germline V gene (reference sequence). This CDR3 spans 13 amino acids. The CDR3, as DNA: TGTGCCAGCAGCTCAACCGGGACGTCTGGCTACACCTTC. Its protein product is CASSSTGTSGYTF.

The chain combines TRBV14 with TRBJ2-3, with TRBD2 matching 13 bases. This CDR3 is built from 17 residues. Looked up from germline, CDR1 is SGHDN and CDR2 is FVKESK. V lost 0 bases and J lost 5; bases outside the gene matches: 5. CDR3 protein: CASSQDGLAGAGDTQYF. The CDR3 DNA follows: TGTGCCAGCAGCCAAGATGGACTAGCGGGAGCGGGAGATACGCAGTATTTT.

In this sample, this clonotype turned up a few times. V and J are TRBV20-1 and TRBJ2-7; D is unclear. V was pared by 2 bases and J by 2 bases, with 10 bases between. The CDR3 sequence is 13 residues long. Per germline, CDR1 DFQATT and CDR2 SNEGSKA (reference sequence). The CDR3 sequence: CSARSDLAYEQYF. CDR3 nucleotide sequence: TGCAGTGCTAGATCTGACTTGGCCTACGAGCAGTACTTC.

This clonotype has more than one count but fewer than ten. The DNA of the CDR3 is TGTGCCAGCAGCGTATATCTCGAACCTGAAGCTTTCTTT. Its protein product is CASSVYLEPEAFF. This chain joins TRBV7-2 and TRBJ1-1; D remains ambiguous. Germline V lookup: CDR1 SGHTA, CDR2 FQGNSA. CDR3 length: 13 residues. The V end lost 5 bases, the J end lost 6 bases, and 13 bases lay between the germline ends.

The chain combines TRBV7-9 with TRBJ2-7; a weak D match, TRBD2 (6 bases). The ends were cut back, 5 bases at V and 2 bases at J, with 13 bases in the middle. Germline V gives CDR1 SEHNR, CDR2 FQNEAQ (reference sequence). The CDR3 totals 14 residues. CDR3 protein: CASSVRAGPYEQYF. The CDR3 DNA reads TGTGCCAGCAGCGTAAGGGCGGGGCCCTACGAGCAGTACTTC.

With respect to this clonotype: A much larger clone differs by one base, so this may be a read error. The rearrangement links TRBV7-9 to TRBJ2-4; TRBD2 is a possible D gene (6 bases). Trimming removed 11 bases at V and 7 bases at J, with 21 bases between. Germline values: CDR1 SEHNR, CDR2 FQNEAQ (reference sequence). CDR3 length equals 14 residues. CDR3 sequence (DNA): TGTGCCGGCACCACAGACTCGGGGAGGAACATTCAGTACTTC. Protein: CAGTTDSGRNIQYF.

V is TRBV7-9 and J is TRBJ1-1, with D unclear. The V gene lost 5 bases and the J gene lost 3 bases, with 13 bases spanning the gap. Per germline, CDR1 SEHNR and CDR2 FQNEAQ (reference sequence). The length of the CDR3 is 14 residues. In nucleotides, the CDR3 is TGTGCCAGCAGCCCTATCGGAATGGACACTGAAGCTTTCTTT. This encodes CASSPIGMDTEAFF.

The CDR3 sequence is CASRPWGQGLFAEAFF. CDR3 coding DNA: TGTGCCAGCAGACCATGGGGACAGGGCCTATTTGCTGAAGCTTTCTTT. The rearrangement uses TRBV6-2 or TRBV6-3 and TRBJ1-1; 9 nucleotides agree with TRBD1. The CDR3 sequence is 16 residues long. The trim removed 6 bases at V and 6 bases at J, leaving 14 bases unmatched. CDR1 and CDR2 from the germline V gene are MNHEY and SVGEGT.